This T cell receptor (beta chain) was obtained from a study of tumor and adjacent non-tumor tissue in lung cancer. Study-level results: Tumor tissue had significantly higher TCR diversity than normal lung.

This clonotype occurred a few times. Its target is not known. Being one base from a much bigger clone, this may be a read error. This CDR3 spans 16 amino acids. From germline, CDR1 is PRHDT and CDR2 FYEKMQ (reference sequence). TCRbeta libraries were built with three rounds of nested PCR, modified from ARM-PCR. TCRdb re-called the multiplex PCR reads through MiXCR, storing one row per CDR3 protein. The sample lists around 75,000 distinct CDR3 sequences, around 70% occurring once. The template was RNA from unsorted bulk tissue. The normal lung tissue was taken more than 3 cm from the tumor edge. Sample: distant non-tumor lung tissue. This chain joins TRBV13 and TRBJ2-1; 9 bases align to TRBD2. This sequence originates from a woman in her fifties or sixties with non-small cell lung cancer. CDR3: CASSFSGRVSYNGQFF. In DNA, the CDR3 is TGTGCCAGCAGCTTTAGCGGGAGAGTTTCCTACAATGGGCAGTTCTTC.